Sequencing of this T cell receptor (beta chain) was carried out in a study of blood T cell repertoires in COVID-19. The overall study: Sites across the United States, Italy and Spain contributed samples from acute and convalescent COVID-19. T cells, B-cell-depleted T cells, or PBMCs provided the cDNA or gDNA that served as material.

Per the authors' pipeline: Estimation of nucleated cell counts relied on the amplification of reference gene primers. Assay used: immunoSEQ multiplex PCR; TCRdb lists only in-frame clones, some missing. V, J and clone size are taken as reported in that table, and D and trimming were inferred from the DNA itself. The data hold some 90,000 clones, with 89% observed a single time. The CDR3 totals 20 residues. V lost 0 bases to trimming and J lost 0 bases; unmatched junction nucleotides: 11. CDR1 and CDR2 (germline): SGHDN, FVKESK. The chain carries TRBV14 and TRBJ2-1; TRBD2 matches 10 bases. The source material was peripheral blood. The receptor was isolated from a woman of 80 years or more with active COVID-19. This CDR3 reads CASSQDRASGSLLSYNEQFF. CDR3 nucleotide sequence: TGTGCCAGCAGCCAAGATAGGGCTAGCGGGAGCCTTCTCTCCTACAATGAGCAGTTCTTC.